A selection of T cell receptor beta chains follows, all from one sample in a study of response to subunit inactivated influenza vaccine. One entry per CDR3 protein results from TCRdb running MiXCR on the RT-PCR reads. The table includes fewer than 700,000 distinct CDR3 sequences, roughly 13% detected once. The sequencing used PBMCs from blood, collected 45 days after vaccination. Source of these receptors: a man in his fifties who received an inactivated influenza vaccine. The CDR3 runs from the conserved cysteine through the conserved F or W. A D gene is named only where the DNA matches it firmly. Size is omitted from some rows. Given values are once, few, many or a class for expanded clones.

J	size	V	D	length	CDR3	DNA
TRBJ1-5	many	TRBV9	TRBD1	15	CASSDGQGFDQPQHF	TGTGCCAGCAGCGATGGACAGGGGTTTGATCAGCCCCAGCATTTT
TRBJ2-7	many	TRBV20-1	.	12	CSASGRVGEQYF	TGCAGTGCTAGCGGGAGAGTAGGCGAGCAGTACTTC
TRBJ2-7	.	TRBV27	TRBD1	15	CASTPEGTGPYEQYF	TGTGCCAGCACCCCTGAGGGGACAGGTCCCTACGAGCAGTACTTC
TRBJ2-4	.	TRBV11-2	.	20	CASSPPKSWVRELAKNIQYF	TGTGCCAGCAGCCCCCCAAAATCCTGGGTCAGGGAATTAGCCAAAAACATTCAGTACTTC
TRBJ2-1	many	TRBV7-2	TRBD2	15	CASSLGGGGYNEQFF	TGTGCCAGCAGTTTAGGCGGGGGGGGCTACAATGAGCAGTTCTTC
TRBJ2-5	once	TRBV12-5	TRBD1	15	CASGLTGEKVETQYF	TGTGCTAGTGGTTTGACAGGGGAGAAGGTGGAGACCCAGTACTTC
TRBJ1-6	few	TRBV7-2	.	15	CASSSEPGTWSPLHF	TGTGCCAGCAGCTCCGAACCGGGGACGTGGTCACCCCTCCACTTT
TRBJ2-4	few	TRBV7-9	TRBD1	14	CASSPGTVKNIQYF	TGTGCCAGCAGCCCAGGGACAGTCAAAAACATTCAGTACTTC
TRBJ2-7	few	TRBV20-1	.	14	CSARDSKRAYEQYF	TGCAGTGCTAGAGATTCTAAGCGGGCGTACGAGCAGTACTTC
TRBJ1-5	.	TRBV20-1	.	14	CSASPGVSNQPQHF	TGCAGTGCTAGCCCAGGGGTGAGCAATCAGCCCCAGCATTTT
TRBJ2-3	few	TRBV20-1	.	14	CSASGPVDTDTQYF	TGCAGTGCTAGTGGGCCCGTGGACACAGATACGCAGTATTTT
TRBJ2-4	.	TRBV12-3/TRBV12-4	TRBD1	14	CASSTGTEKNIQYF	TGTGCCAGCAGTACCGGGACAGAAAAAAACATTCAGTACTTC
TRBJ2-5	.	TRBV3-1	TRBD2	17	CTFSLSLTSGRGETQYF	TGTACCTTCAGTTTGTCTCTAACTAGCGGGAGAGGAGAGACCCAGTACTTC
TRBJ2-5	.	TRBV28	.	14	CASSLYDSGETQYF	TGTGCCAGCAGTTTATATGACTCAGGAGAGACCCAGTACTTC
TRBJ1-5	few	TRBV6-2/TRBV6-3	.	13	CASSYTSGQPQHF	TGTGCCAGCAGTTACACTTCTGGTCAGCCCCAGCATTTT
TRBJ1-6	.	TRBV7-2	TRBD1	16	CASGLGQGIVNSPLHF	TGTGCCAGCGGCCTGGGACAGGGGATTGTGAACTCACCCCTCCACTTT
TRBJ2-1	few	TRBV4-2	.	16	CASSQAIGNSYNEQFF	TGTGCCAGCAGCCAAGCCATCGGGAACTCCTACAATGAGCAGTTCTTC
TRBJ1-1	.	TRBV9	TRBD1	15	CASSVVQGRHTEAFF	TGTGCCAGCAGCGTAGTACAGGGGCGGCACACTGAAGCTTTCTTT
TRBJ1-2	.	TRBV20-1	TRBD1	12	CSASGTGKRYTF	TGCAGTGCTAGCGGGACAGGCAAGAGGTACACCTTC
TRBJ1-3	.	TRBV12-3/TRBV12-4	.	16	CASSRPFMSVGNTIYF	TGTGCCAGCAGCCGCCCATTTATGTCGGTAGGAAACACCATATATTTT
TRBJ2-1	.	TRBV2	TRBD2	12	CASTLAGIEQFF	TGTGCCAGCACCCTAGCGGGGATTGAGCAGTTCTTC
TRBJ2-1	.	TRBV4-3	.	13	CASSQGMHNEQFF	TGCGCCAGCAGCCAGGGTATGCACAATGAGCAGTTCTTC
TRBJ2-1	.	TRBV15	.	13	CATRDSYYNEQFF	TGTGCCACCCGGGACTCATACTACAATGAGCAGTTCTTC
TRBJ2-3	.	TRBV20-1	TRBD2	14	CSAFSGGLTDTQYF	TGCAGTGCCTTTAGCGGGGGCCTCACAGATACGCAGTATTTT
TRBJ2-5	few	TRBV7-9	.	15	CASSLAALNQETQYF	TGTGCCAGCAGCTTAGCGGCTCTGAACCAAGAGACCCAGTACTTC
TRBJ2-5	.	TRBV28	.	15	CASSFRGAVQETQYF	TGTGCCAGCAGTTTCAGGGGGGCCGTCCAAGAGACCCAGTACTTC
TRBJ2-7	few	TRBV29-1	TRBD1	12	CSVARDRVFEYF	TGCAGCGTTGCCCGGGACAGGGTTTTTGAGTACTTC
TRBJ2-7	medium-sized	TRBV5-1	TRBD2	16	CASSFIEGLAGSEQYF	TGCGCCAGCAGCTTCATTGAGGGACTAGCGGGGAGTGAGCAGTACTTC
TRBJ2-3	few	TRBV9	.	12	CASSSWGNTQYF	TGTGCCAGCAGCTCATGGGGGAATACGCAGTATTTT
TRBJ2-5	few	TRBV11-2	.	15	CASSRRIGPGETQYF	TGTGCCAGCAGCAGGAGGATCGGACCGGGAGAGACCCAGTACTTC
TRBJ2-1	few	TRBV28	.	14	CASSFGGLRNEQFF	TGTGCCAGCAGTTTTGGCGGTCTCCGCAATGAGCAGTTCTTC
TRBJ1-5	many	TRBV18	TRBD1	15	CASSPGTGGGQPQHF	TGTGCCAGCTCACCAGGGACAGGGGGCGGTCAGCCCCAGCATTTT
TRBJ1-1	.	TRBV7-8	.	14	CASSLPYRNTEAFF	TGTGCCAGCAGCTTGCCGTATAGAAACACTGAAGCTTTCTTT
TRBJ1-1	few	TRBV12-3/TRBV12-4	.	13	CASSLARVTEAFF	TGTGCCAGCAGTTTAGCGCGGGTCACTGAAGCTTTCTTT
TRBJ2-2	.	TRBV12-3/TRBV12-4	.	15	CASSPSFANTGELFF	TGTGCCAGCAGTCCTAGCTTCGCGAACACCGGGGAGCTGTTTTTT
TRBJ1-1	few	TRBV4-3	TRBD1	14	CASSQSQGGTEAFF	TGCGCCAGCAGCCAATCACAGGGGGGGACTGAAGCTTTCTTT
TRBJ2-7	few	TRBV20-1	.	13	CSASGGWLYEQYF	TGCAGTGCTAGTGGCGGGTGGCTCTACGAGCAGTACTTC
TRBJ2-7	.	TRBV7-2	TRBD1	14	CASSVRQGFHEQYF	TGTGCCAGCAGCGTAAGACAGGGGTTCCACGAGCAGTACTTC
TRBJ1-4	few	TRBV7-9	.	16	CASSHRTTSVDEKLFF	TGTGCCAGCAGCCACAGGACAACCTCCGTGGACGAAAAACTGTTTTTT
TRBJ2-1	many	TRBV5-1	TRBD2	17	CASSLALLAGGYNEQFF	TGCGCCAGCAGCTTGGCCCTCCTAGCGGGGGGATACAATGAGCAGTTCTTC
TRBJ1-6	.	TRBV7-2	.	17	CASSPSLGTSYNSPLHF	TGTGCCAGCAGCCCAAGCCTGGGGACTTCCTATAATTCACCCCTCCACTTT
TRBJ2-3	few	TRBV4-3	.	16	CASSQSGTRVPDTQYF	TGCGCCAGCAGCCAGTCCGGGACCAGGGTCCCCGATACGCAGTATTTT
TRBJ2-5	many	TRBV20-1	.	10	CSAKVGTQYF	TGCAGTGCTAAAGTCGGGACCCAGTACTTC
TRBJ2-1	.	TRBV7-9	TRBD2	16	CASSFALRGGYNEQFF	TGTGCCAGCAGCTTCGCCTTGCGGGGGGGTTACAATGAGCAGTTCTTC
TRBJ2-1	.	TRBV7-2	.	15	CASSPPDSSYNEQFF	TGTGCCAGCAGCCCACCTGATAGTTCCTACAATGAGCAGTTCTTC
TRBJ2-1	.	TRBV11-3	.	13	CASSPHSPNEQFF	TGTGCCAGCAGCCCACACAGCCCCAATGAGCAGTTCTTC